These 12 T cell receptor beta chains originate from one sample sequenced in a study of CD8+ T cells in alopecia areata. After isolation, RNA underwent reverse transcription to generate cDNA as the sequencing template. The protocol was immunoSEQ multiplex PCR, while the TCRdb copy is restricted to in-frame clones and leaves out a portion. The profile shows 210,000 or so clones, around 65% of them singletons. Documented treatment: oral pan-JAK inhibitor, 5-10 mg twice daily. The specimen was CD4+ T cells sorted from blood, collected between weeks 43 and 45, from a patient treated with tofacitinib. These receptors were taken from a human donor with alopecia areata.

The table lists this clone with a count of one. The genes are TRBV4-2 and TRBJ2-7, with 7 bases lining up with TRBD2. CDR1 and CDR2 from the germline V gene are LGHNA and YNFKEQ. The CDR3 length is 13 residues. J gave up 8 bases and V 2 bases, and 6 bases lay outside the gene matches. The DNA for the CDR3 is TGTGCCAGCAGCCAACAACTAGCGTCGCAGCAGTACTTC. Translating it yields CASSQQLASQQYF.

The V call is TRBV29-1, the J call TRBJ2-7; D remains ambiguous. Germline-derived CDR1 and CDR2 are SQVTM and ANQGSEA. This CDR3 is built from 13 residues. Deletions cut 4 bases from V and 7 bases from J, with 17 bases between. Here the CDR3 DNA reads TGCAGCGTTGTTGCCGGGCCCAGGAAGGAGCAGTACTTC. It codes for CSVVAGPRKEQYF.

V usage is TRBV5-1 and J usage is TRBJ2-2; 9 bases are a match to TRBD1. The germline CDR1 and CDR2 sequences are SGHRS and YFSETQ. V lost 4 bases to trimming and J lost 5 bases; unmatched junction nucleotides: 3. This CDR3 is 14 amino acids long. The DNA of the CDR3 is TGCGCCAGCAGCCCCGACAGGGGGACCGGGGAGCTGTTTTTT. It specifies CASSPDRGTGELFF.

This clone was seen a few times. In the same sample, other DNA sequences code for this CDR3. The rearrangement links TRBV5-1 to TRBJ2-1; 9 bases fit TRBD1. The CDR3 consists of 15 residues. The V gene's germline CDR1 is SGHRS and CDR2 YFSETQ. V lost 7 bases and J lost 7; bases outside the gene matches: 12. The CDR3 nucleotides read TGCGCCAGCTCTCTCCGGGACAGGGTTTTGAATGAGCAGTTCTTC. Translation: CASSLRDRVLNEQFF.

The genes are TRBV2 and TRBJ1-5; unclear D gene. Looked up from germline, CDR1 is SNHLY and CDR2 is FYNNEI. The CDR3 has 16 amino acids. V shed 3 bases and J shed 0 bases, with 12 bases lying between them. CDR3 coding DNA: TGTGCCAGCAGTGATTGGCCAACAGATAGCAATCAGCCCCAGCATTTT. This codes for CASSDWPTDSNQPQHF.

The table lists this clone with a few counts. The V gene is TRBV18, the J gene TRBJ2-2; D is possibly TRBD2 (5 bases). CDR3 length: 15 amino acids. CDR1 and CDR2 (germline): KGHSH, LQKENI. Trimming left V 6 bases short and J 4 bases short, with 15 bases between. The CDR3 here is CASSPKAGGTGELFF. The CDR3 region has the DNA TGTGCCAGCTCCCCAAAGGCAGGAGGCACCGGGGAGCTGTTTTTT.

The chain links TRBV15 to TRBJ2-7; 7 bases map to TRBD1. J gave up 3 bases and V 3 bases, and 8 bases lay outside the gene matches. Looked up from germline, CDR1 is LNHNV and CDR2 is YYDKDF (reference sequence). The CDR3 has 15 residues. CDR3 region: CATSRNRGVGYEQYF. CDR3 in DNA: TGTGCCACCAGCAGGAACAGGGGAGTCGGCTACGAGCAGTACTTC.

The J gene is TRBJ1-2, the V gene TRBV6-1, with D unresolved. V lost 6 bases and J lost 8, with 13 bases in between. Germline values: CDR1 MNHNS, CDR2 SASEGT. The CDR3 extends over 12 amino acids. CDR3: CASRDDREGYTF. In DNA, the CDR3 is TGTGCCAGCAGGGACGATCGAGAGGGCTACACCTTC.

This chain connects TRBV5-1 to TRBJ1-2; 7 bases line up with TRBD1. CDR3 size: 13 residues. Trimming at V came to 3 bases and at J to 8 bases, leaving 7 bases not matched to a gene. Germline CDR1 and CDR2: SGHRS and YFSETQ. The CDR3 nucleotides read TGCGCCAGCAGCTCCACGACAGGGTCCGGCTACACCTTC. It translates to CASSSTTGSGYTF. Using reference TRBV5-1 and TRBJ1-2 for the parts outside the CDR3, the full variable domain is KAGVTQTPRYLIKTRGQQVTLSCSPISGHRSVSWYQQTPGQGLQFLFEYFSETQRNKGNFPGRFSGRQFSNSRSEMNVSTLELGDSALYLCASSSTTGSGYTFGSGTRLTVV.

The chain combines TRBV2 with TRBJ2-7, with 7 positions matching TRBD2. The length of the CDR3 is 15 residues. The V and J ends lost 4 bases and 0 bases, in that order; junction bases with no gene match: 6. Germline V gene sequence: CDR1 SNHLY, CDR2 FYNNEI. The CDR3, as DNA: TGTGCCAGCAGTGTGCAGCGGGGAATCTCCTACGAGCAGTACTTC. Protein: CASSVQRGISYEQYF.

J is TRBJ1-1 and V is TRBV5-1; 7 bases line up with TRBD1. With V trimmed by 7 bases and J by 1 base, 10 bases remained unmatched. CDR3 length: 15 residues. Germline V gene sequence: CDR1 SGHRS, CDR2 YFSETQ. CDR3 residues: CASATGGDRNTEAFF. The DNA of the CDR3 is TGCGCCAGCGCCACTGGAGGGGACAGGAACACTGAAGCTTTCTTT.

The rearrangement links TRBV2 to TRBJ1-1; 7 positions match TRBD1. The CDR3 has 14 residues. Germline CDR1 is SNHLY and CDR2 is FYNNEI. V was clipped by 6 bases and J by 2 bases; unmatched bases: 6. The CDR3 bases are TGTGCCAGCAGAGACGGGACAGCTAACACTGAAGCTTTCTTT. Protein: CASRDGTANTEAFF.